The 30 T cell receptor beta chains below were found in one sample sequenced in a study of shared clonotypes between healthy human individuals. Some clones are missing from TCRdb's copy, which holds only in-frame ones; the method was immunoSEQ multiplex PCR. The sample contains around 700,000 clones, roughly 78% of which appear only once. Sequenced material: memory CD4+ T cells sorted from blood. Subset reported: CD45RA-negative fraction. The source is a woman between 25 and 40 years old in good health.

The chain employs TRBV15 and TRBJ1-3; possible D gene TRBD1, 5 bases. The CDR3 runs 14 residues. Per the germline V gene, CDR1 is LNHNV and CDR2 is YYDKDF (reference sequence). Trimming stripped 0 bases from V and 13 bases from J, with 16 bases between. The CDR3 DNA reads TGTGCCACCAGCAGAGATCAAGGCAGGGCGGCAATATATTTT. This translates into CATSRDQGRAAIYF.

The V and J genes are TRBV27 and TRBJ1-4, with D possibly TRBD1 on 5 matching bases. Trimming removed 8 bases from V and 3 bases from J, with 22 bases in between. Germline CDR1 MNHEY, CDR2 SMNVEV (reference sequence). This CDR3 comprises 17 residues. Written as DNA, the CDR3 is TGTGCCAGCCGGCGGACGGGGCGATATGGGGCTAATGAAAAACTGTTTTTT. This gives the protein CASRRTGRYGANEKLFF.

This sequence joins TRBV5-1 and TRBJ2-2, with D perhaps assigned TRBD1 or TRBD2 (6 bases each). CDR3 size: 15 residues. The germline V gene has CDR1 SGHRS and CDR2 YFSETQ. Trimming pared 4 bases from V and 0 bases from J, leaving 10 bases between. This chain's CDR3 is CASSRGTPNTGELFF. The CDR3 DNA is TGCGCCAGCAGCCGGGGGACACCGAACACCGGGGAGCTGTTTTTT.

The genes are TRBV28 and TRBJ2-7, with a possible D match to TRBD1 (6 bases). The CDR3 totals 14 residues. Germline-derived CDR1 and CDR2 are MDHEN and SYDVKM. The V gene lost 4 bases and the J gene lost 4 bases, with 14 bases spanning the gap. CDR3 residues: CASSSAGVRYEQYF. CDR3 nucleotides: TGTGCCAGCAGTTCTGCAGGGGTTAGGTACGAGCAGTACTTC.

This sequence joins TRBV28 and TRBJ1-5; 7 bases match TRBD1. Losses at the gene ends were 6 bases for V and 3 bases for J; bases not matched to a gene: 8. This CDR3 is built from 15 residues. Germline assignment: CDR1 MDHEN and CDR2 SYDVKM. DNA for the CDR3: TGTGCCAGCAGATACAGGGGAGGGAACAATCAGCCCCAGCATTTT. It specifies CASRYRGGNNQPQHF. Full variable domain (remainder filled in from reference TRBV28 and TRBJ1-5): DVKVTQSSRYLVKRTGEKVFLECVQDMDHENMFWYRQDPGLGLRLIYFSYDVKMKEKGDIPEGYSVSREKKERFSLILESASTNQTSMYLCASRYRGGNNQPQHFGDGTRLSIL.

The rearrangement links TRBV30 to TRBJ2-7, with D maybe TRBD1 (6 bases). The CDR3 length is 15 residues. Looked up from germline, CDR1 is GTSNPN and CDR2 is SVGIG (reference sequence). V was cut by 2 bases and J by 2 bases, with 16 bases left in between. CDR3 DNA: TGTGCCTGGAGTTACCGGGGCAGGGGAACCTACGAGCAGTACTTC. Encoded protein: CAWSYRGRGTYEQYF.

The chain is built from TRBV28 and TRBJ2-5; 9 nucleotides line up with TRBD2. V shed 3 bases and J 2 bases; nucleotides not matched to a gene: 7. This CDR3 comprises 16 residues. Germline CDR1 reads MDHEN; CDR2 reads SYDVKM. CDR3 in DNA: TGTGCCAGCAGTTTGGATGCTAGCGGGGTTCAAGAGACCCAGTACTTC. Its protein product is CASSLDASGVQETQYF.

The chain couples TRBV10-2 to TRBJ2-3; 10 bases are a match to TRBD2. With V trimmed by 2 bases and J by 3 bases, 11 bases remained unmatched. The CDR3 spans 18 residues. Germline-derived CDR1 and CDR2 are WSHSY and SAAADI. This chain's CDR3 is CASSEGGLAEGRTDTQYF. The CDR3 region has the DNA TGCGCCAGCAGTGAGGGAGGACTAGCGGAAGGGAGGACAGATACGCAGTATTTT.

This chain joins TRBV28 and TRBJ2-3; TRBD2 aligns across 10 bases. There are 18 residues in the CDR3. V gave up 2 bases and J gave up 2 bases; unmatched junction bases: 10. The germline CDR1 and CDR2 sequences are MDHEN and SYDVKM. DNA for the CDR3: TGTGCCAGCAGTTTAGTCCTAGCGGGAGCCCGATTCACAGATACGCAGTATTTT. Translation gives CASSLVLAGARFTDTQYF.

This clone was counted once. J is TRBJ2-1 and V is TRBV28; D gene ambiguous. Germline V CDR1 and CDR2: MDHEN, SYDVKM. The V and J ends lost 1 base and 13 bases respectively, with 8 bases between them. CDR3 length: 11 amino acids. CDR3 nucleotides: TGTGCCAGCAGTTTATCTGGTCGACAGTTCTTC. This translates into CASSLSGRQFF.

This CDR3 is CASSLAGRDTEAFF. The CDR3 region has the DNA TGTGCCAGCAGCTTAGCAGGGAGGGACACTGAAGCTTTCTTT. The chain uses TRBV7-9 and TRBJ1-1; D unclear. This CDR3 contains 14 residues. CDR1 and CDR2 from the germline V gene are SEHNR and FQNEAQ (reference sequence). Trimming left V 0 bases short and J 3 bases short, with 8 bases between.

The genes are TRBV11-2 and TRBJ1-5; 10 bases align to TRBD1. The CDR3 sequence is 13 residues long. The V and J ends lost 5 bases and 7 bases, in that order; junction bases with no gene match: 2. Germline CDR1 is SGHAT and CDR2 is FQNNGV. The CDR3 is CASSRDRGQPQHF. CDR3 nucleotide sequence: TGTGCCAGCAGCAGGGACAGGGGACAGCCCCAGCATTTT.

This clone was counted a few times. The V and J genes are TRBV18 and TRBJ1-4; TRBD1 aligns across 7 bases. This CDR3 is built from 16 residues. Germline V gives CDR1 KGHSH, CDR2 LQKENI. Losses at the gene ends were 8 bases for V and 5 bases for J; bases not matched to a gene: 14. The CDR3 region has the DNA TGTGCCAGCGCAGACAACTCCGGGACAGTGAATGAAAAACTGTTTTTT. As protein: CASADNSGTVNEKLFF.

This clone was found many times. The rearrangement joins TRBV5-6 to TRBJ2-7; D perhaps matches TRBD2 (5 bases). The germline gives CDR1 SGHDT, CDR2 YYEEEE. There are 18 residues in the CDR3. V lost 4 bases and J lost 2, with 25 bases in between. CDR3 nucleotide sequence: TGTGCCAGCAGCCCCTGGGCGGCCCCTGCGGGCAACCCCTACGAGCAGTACTTC. This translates into CASSPWAAPAGNPYEQYF.

A word on this clone: An end of the junction differs from the germline gene, which may be a read error. The chain employs TRBV27 and TRBJ2-1, with D uncertain. CDR3 size: 15 residues. From germline, CDR1 is MNHEY and CDR2 SMNVEV (reference sequence). The CDR3 region has the DNA TGTGCCAGCAGTCTATCCATTGTAACCTACAATGAGCAGTTCTTC. Translation: CASSLSIVTYNEQFF.

This rearrangement joins TRBV10-2 to TRBJ1-5; D unresolved. The CDR3 sequence is 14 residues long. The germline V gene has CDR1 WSHSY and CDR2 SAAADI. Trimming took off 0 bases at V and 6 bases at J, with 9 bases between the two ends. The CDR3 is CASSESVFGQPQHF. CDR3 nucleotide sequence: TGCGCCAGCAGTGAGTCGGTATTCGGTCAGCCCCAGCATTTT.

The rearrangement links TRBV5-1 to TRBJ2-1; no definite D call. The CDR3 has 16 amino acids. The germline V gene encodes CDR1 SGHRS and CDR2 YFSETQ. Trimming removed 0 bases at V and 0 bases at J, with 10 bases between. CDR3 region: CASSLAFGSSYNEQFF. Here the CDR3 DNA reads TGCGCCAGCAGCTTGGCCTTTGGTAGCTCCTACAATGAGCAGTTCTTC.

For the CDR3, the DNA is TGTGCCAGCAAAATGGCCCAGAGACAGAATGAAAAACTGTTTTTT. Translating it yields CASKMAQRQNEKLFF. The rearrangement links TRBV6-5 to TRBJ1-4, with a weak D call TRBD1 (5 bases). This CDR3 contains 15 residues. The ends were cut back, 7 bases at V and 5 bases at J, with 17 bases in the middle. Germline V gene sequence: CDR1 MNHEY, CDR2 SVGAGI.

The genes are TRBV6-1 and TRBJ2-7; no firm D call. CDR1 is MNHNS and CDR2 is SASEGT in the germline V gene. Trimming took off 7 bases at V and 6 bases at J, with 19 bases between the two ends. The CDR3 contains 14 residues. CDR3 loop: CASNTFIERSEQYF. Here the CDR3 DNA reads TGTGCCAGCAACACCTTCATCGAGCGAAGCGAGCAGTACTTC.

The chain couples TRBV19 to TRBJ2-5; possible D gene TRBD2, 5 bases. The ends were cut back, 1 base at V and 5 bases at J, with 14 bases in the middle. The CDR3 spans 15 residues. Germline V CDR1 and CDR2: LNHDA, SQIVND (reference sequence). For the CDR3, the DNA is TGTGCCAGTAGTATAGGGAACGGGGTGGCGGAGACCCAGTACTTC. This gives the protein CASSIGNGVAETQYF.

The V call is TRBV10-3, the J call TRBJ1-1; weak D call: TRBD1 (5 bases). Germline values: CDR1 ENHRY, CDR2 SYGVKD. The CDR3 is 13 amino acids. The germline V and J ends were trimmed by 3 bases and 6 bases, with 11 bases remaining between them. CDR3 nucleotides: TGTGCCATCAGTGAACTCCAGGGCGCTGAAGCTTTCTTT. It encodes CAISELQGAEAFF.

The genes are TRBV14 and TRBJ2-7; D call uncertain. The ends were cut back, 0 bases at V and 0 bases at J, with 12 bases in the middle. The length of the CDR3 is 16 residues. The germline V gene has CDR1 SGHDN and CDR2 FVKESK. The CDR3 sequence: CASSQEGRRPSYEQYF. Here the CDR3 DNA reads TGTGCCAGCAGCCAAGAGGGCAGGCGCCCCTCCTACGAGCAGTACTTC. The entire variable domain, with the rest obtained from reference TRBV14 and TRBJ2-7, is as follows: EAGVTQFPSHSVIEKGQTVTLRCDPISGHDNLYWYRRVMGKEIKFLLHFVKESKQDESGMPNNRFLAERTGGTYSTLKVQPAELEDSGVYFCASSQEGRRPSYEQYFGPGTRLTVT.

Only a few counts were recorded for this clone. The V gene is TRBV4-1, the J gene TRBJ1-2; D possibly corresponds to TRBD1 (6 bases). V lost 4 bases and J lost 4, with 10 bases in between. The CDR3 sequence is 13 residues long. Germline CDR1 MGHRA, CDR2 YSYEKL. CDR3 nucleotides: TGCGCCAGCAGCCCCGACAGGAGCTATGGCTACACCTTC. It yields the protein CASSPDRSYGYTF.

This sequence joins TRBV29-1 and TRBJ1-3; 9 bases are a match to TRBD1. V trimming: 6 bases; J trimming: 4 bases; junction bases outside the gene matches: 10. The V gene's germline CDR1 is SQVTM and CDR2 ANQGSEA. CDR3 length: 15 residues. CDR3 DNA sequence: TGCAGCGTCGACGTAGGGACAGGGTTAGGAAACACCATATATTTT. Its protein product is CSVDVGTGLGNTIYF.

This sequence joins TRBV28 and TRBJ1-1; 8 bases align to TRBD1. Germline values: CDR1 MDHEN, CDR2 SYDVKM. This CDR3 has 15 residues. V trimming: 5 bases; J trimming: 6 bases; junction bases outside the gene matches: 11. In DNA form, the CDR3 reads TGTGCCAGCAGTGTTCCGCAGGGGGCTAGAGCTGAAGCTTTCTTT. Translating gives CASSVPQGARAEAFF.

This chain joins TRBV28 and TRBJ2-7; no clear D. Trimming cost V 5 bases and J 7 bases, with 18 bases left between them. Germline CDR1 reads MDHEN; CDR2 reads SYDVKM. The CDR3 spans 14 residues. CDR3 DNA: TGTGCCAGCAGTCCGGCTACCCACTTGGGAGAGCAGTACTTC. Its protein is CASSPATHLGEQYF.

The chain recombines TRBV7-2 with TRBJ1-1; D remains ambiguous. CDR3 length: 16 amino acids. V was shortened by 2 bases and J by 0 bases, with 13 bases between the two germline ends. CDR1 SGHTA and CDR2 FQGNSA come from the germline V gene. The CDR3: CASSLWSPLMNTEAFF. For the CDR3, the DNA is TGTGCCAGCAGCTTATGGTCCCCTCTAATGAACACTGAAGCTTTCTTT.

The J gene is TRBJ2-6, the V gene TRBV7-3, with a tentative D call TRBD2 (6 bases). V was pared by 1 base and J by 2 bases, with 9 bases between. Germline V lookup: CDR1 SGHTA, CDR2 FQGTGA. This CDR3 spans 16 amino acids. The CDR3 loop is CASSLSRGTGANVLTF. In DNA, the CDR3 is TGTGCCAGCAGCTTAAGCCGCGGGACTGGGGCCAACGTCCTGACTTTC.

This clone was observed once. This chain joins TRBV2 and TRBJ1-5; TRBD1 is a possible D gene (5 bases). The V gene lost 3 bases and the J gene lost 6 bases, with 18 bases spanning the gap. Germline V gives CDR1 SNHLY, CDR2 FYNNEI. There are 16 residues in the CDR3. CDR3 coding DNA: TGTGCCAGCAGTGAGGGGGGGAGTGGGTTGGGTCAGCCCCAGCATTTT. This sequence encodes CASSEGGSGLGQPQHF.

J is TRBJ2-1 and V is TRBV11-2, with D possibly being TRBD1 or TRBD2 (6 bases each). The CDR3 extends over 15 amino acids. The germline CDR1 and CDR2 sequences are SGHAT and FQNNGV. V dropped 1 base and J dropped 4 bases, with 11 bases sitting between them. CDR3 nucleotide sequence: TGTGCCAGCAGCTTAGCGGGGGCCGGGTACAATGAGCAGTTCTTC. Its translation: CASSLAGAGYNEQFF.